These T cell receptor beta chains were read from a single sample in a study of T cell responses to AZD1222 COVID-19 vaccine. Produced via immunoSEQ multiplex PCR; TCRdb's table is partial and in-frame only. The sample yields 250,000 to 300,000 clones, approximately 94% seen once. The starting material was peripheral blood, obtained 28 days after the second AZD1222 dose. The receptors originated from an adult who received the AZD1222 COVID-19 vaccine. The CDR3 runs from the conserved cysteine through the conserved F or W. Each record gives: V gene, D gene, clone size, J gene, CDR3 protein, CDR3 DNA. D genes are given only for firm matches. Rows may omit the clone size; those that give it use once, few, many or a size class.

V: TRBV6-5; D: NA; size: NA; J: TRBJ1-1; CDR3: CASSYPGANTEAFF; DNA: TGTGCCAGCAGTTACCCGGGTGCCAACACTGAAGCTTTCTTT
V: TRBV28; D: TRBD1; size: once; J: TRBJ2-3; CDR3: CASSSPRTGWTDTQYF; DNA: TGTGCCAGCAGTTCCCCCCGGACAGGGTGGACAGATACGCAGTATTTT
V: TRBV2; D: TRBD2; size: NA; J: TRBJ2-4; CDR3: CASSGLAVQRNIQYF; DNA: TGTGCCAGCAGTGGGCTAGCGGTACAACGAAACATTCAGTACTTC
V: TRBV6-5; D: NA; size: NA; J: TRBJ1-2; CDR3: CASCNLGARGYTF; DNA: TGTGCCAGCTGCAACTTGGGGGCGAGAGGCTACACCTTC
V: TRBV7-2; D: TRBD2; size: NA; J: TRBJ2-5; CDR3: CASSLGLAGRETQYF; DNA: TGTGCCAGCAGCTTAGGACTAGCGGGCCGGGAGACCCAGTACTTC
V: TRBV6-4; D: TRBD1; size: NA; J: TRBJ1-5; CDR3: CASPEGQGGQPQHF; DNA: TGTGCCAGCCCGGAGGGGCAGGGGGGTCAGCCCCAGCATTTT
V: TRBV28; D: TRBD1; size: NA; J: TRBJ2-1; CDR3: CASSPPRTGSSGEQFF; DNA: TGTGCCAGCAGTCCCCCCCGGACAGGGTCATCCGGTGAGCAGTTCTTC
V: TRBV3-1/TRBV3-2; D: NA; size: few; J: TRBJ2-1; CDR3: CASSQDGSGTYNEQFF; DNA: TGTGCCAGCAGCCAAGATGGTAGCGGTACCTACAATGAGCAGTTCTTC
V: TRBV5-4; D: NA; size: NA; J: TRBJ1-3; CDR3: CASSLDPTGNTIYF; DNA: TGTGCCAGCAGCTTGGATCCGACGGGAAACACCATATATTTT
V: TRBV19; D: NA; size: NA; J: TRBJ2-7; CDR3: CASSDTGVYEQYF; DNA: TGTGCCAGTAGCGATACAGGAGTGTACGAGCAGTACTTC
V: TRBV19; D: TRBD1; size: NA; J: TRBJ1-5; CDR3: CASKDQGVWQPQHF; DNA: TGTGCCAGTAAGGACCAGGGGGTCTGGCAGCCCCAGCATTTT
V: TRBV9; D: TRBD1; size: once; J: TRBJ1-3; CDR3: CASSAQGTGNTIYF; DNA: TGTGCCAGCAGCGCACAGGGGACTGGAAACACCATATATTTT
V: TRBV4-3; D: NA; size: NA; J: TRBJ2-2; CDR3: CASSQDSEVAGELFF; DNA: TGCGCCAGCAGCCAAGACTCGGAGGTGGCCGGGGAGCTGTTTTTT
V: TRBV6-4; D: TRBD1; size: few; J: TRBJ1-1; CDR3: CASSVPGQGKRDEAFF; DNA: TGTGCCAGCAGTGTTCCGGGACAGGGGAAACGGGATGAAGCTTTCTTT
V: TRBV10-3; D: NA; size: NA; J: TRBJ2-2; CDR3: CAISEGRAPGTGELFF; DNA: TGTGCCATCAGTGAGGGCAGGGCCCCCGGCACCGGGGAGCTGTTTTTT
V: TRBV7-2; D: TRBD2; size: NA; J: TRBJ2-7; CDR3: CASSFKGLDYEQYF; DNA: TGTGCCAGCAGCTTTAAGGGACTAGACTACGAGCAGTACTTC
V: TRBV27; D: NA; size: NA; J: TRBJ2-2; CDR3: CAPRRVTGELFF; DNA: TGTGCCCCTCGAAGGGTCACCGGGGAGCTGTTTTTT
V: TRBV7-2; D: TRBD2; size: NA; J: TRBJ2-1; CDR3: CASSLSPSGRFEQFF; DNA: TGTGCCAGCAGCTTATCGCCTAGCGGGAGGTTTGAGCAGTTCTTC
V: TRBV4-1; D: TRBD1; size: NA; J: TRBJ2-7; CDR3: CASSQGTGLSYEQYF; DNA: TGCGCCAGCAGCCAGGGGACAGGGCTCTCCTACGAGCAGTACTTC
V: TRBV6-6; D: NA; size: NA; J: TRBJ1-1; CDR3: CASRVLGVQGTEAFF; DNA: TGTGCCAGCAGGGTCTTGGGGGTGCAGGGCACTGAAGCTTTCTTT
V: TRBV18; D: NA; size: NA; J: TRBJ2-7; CDR3: CASSPASREQYF; DNA: TGTGCCAGCTCACCAGCTTCTCGGGAGCAGTACTTC
V: TRBV28; D: NA; size: NA; J: TRBJ1-5; CDR3: CASRPPTGNQPQHF; DNA: TGTGCCAGCAGGCCACCAACTGGGAATCAGCCCCAGCATTTT
V: TRBV11-2; D: TRBD1; size: NA; J: TRBJ1-6; CDR3: CASSAYRGSPLHF; DNA: TGTGCCAGCAGCGCATACAGGGGATCACCCCTCCACTTT
V: TRBV10-2; D: TRBD1; size: once; J: TRBJ2-7; CDR3: CASTATGGPYEQYF; DNA: TGCGCCAGCACCGCGACAGGGGGCCCCTACGAGCAGTACTTC
V: TRBV5-1; D: NA; size: NA; J: TRBJ2-3; CDR3: CASSPGGTDTQYF; DNA: TGCGCCAGTTCGCCCGGGGGCACAGATACGCAGTATTTT
V: TRBV21-1; D: NA; size: NA; J: TRBJ1-4; CDR3: CASSKVPDCATNEKLFF; DNA: TGTGCCAGCAGCAAAGTTCCGGACTGTGCAACTAATGAAAAACTGTTTTTT
V: TRBV5-4; D: NA; size: once; J: TRBJ2-1; CDR3: CASSLGVFDEQFF; DNA: TGTGCCAGCAGCTTGGGGGTGTTCGATGAGCAGTTCTTC
V: TRBV27; D: TRBD2; size: NA; J: TRBJ2-7; CDR3: CASRSSGATYEQYF; DNA: TGTGCCAGCAGGTCAAGCGGGGCTACCTACGAGCAGTACTTC